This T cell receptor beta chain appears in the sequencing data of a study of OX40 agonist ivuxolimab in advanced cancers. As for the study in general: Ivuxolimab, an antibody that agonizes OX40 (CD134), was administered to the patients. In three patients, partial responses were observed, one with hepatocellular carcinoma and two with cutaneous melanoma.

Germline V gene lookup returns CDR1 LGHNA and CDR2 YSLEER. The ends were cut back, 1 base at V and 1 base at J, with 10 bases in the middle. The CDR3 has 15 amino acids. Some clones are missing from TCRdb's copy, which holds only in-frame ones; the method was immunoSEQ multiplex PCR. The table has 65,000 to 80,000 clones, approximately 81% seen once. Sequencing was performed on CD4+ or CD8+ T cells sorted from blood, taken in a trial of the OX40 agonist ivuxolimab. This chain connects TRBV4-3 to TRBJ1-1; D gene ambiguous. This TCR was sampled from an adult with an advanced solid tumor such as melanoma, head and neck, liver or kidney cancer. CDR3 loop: CASSQGVKWNTEAFF. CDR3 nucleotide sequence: TGCGCCAGCAGCCAAGGGGTTAAGTGGAACACTGAAGCTTTCTTT.